The rows below give T cell receptor beta chains drawn from one sample of a study of CD8 T cells in Susac syndrome. MiXCR, run by TCRdb on the immunoSEQ multiplex PCR reads, gives a single entry per CDR3 protein. Of about 140,000 distinct CDR3 sequences in the sample, 90% to 95% were seen once. The sequencing sample was made of CD4+ T cells from PBMCs. Receptors were obtained from a human donor with multiple sclerosis. Both conserved end residues are part of each CDR3. Each record gives: V gene, D gene, J gene, clone size, CDR3 DNA, CDR3 protein. D genes are given only for firm matches. Clone size is shown for a subset of rows, as once, few, many or a class of expanded clone.

TRBV20-1	TRBD1	TRBJ1-2	.	TGCAGTGCTGTGAGGGACAGGGGGGATGGCTACACCTTC	CSAVRDRGDGYTF
TRBV9	TRBD2	TRBJ2-1	.	TGTGCCAGCAGCGTTCTAGCGGGGTCCTACAATGAGCAGTTCTTC	CASSVLAGSYNEQFF
TRBV3-1	TRBD2	TRBJ2-5	.	TGTGCCAGCAGCCAAGGGCGCGGGGGACGAGAGACCCAGTACTTC	CASSQGRGGRETQYF
TRBV20-1	.	TRBJ1-1	.	TGCAGTGCCCGCCAGGATTTGGAAGCTTTCTTT	CSARQDLEAFF
TRBV27	TRBD2	TRBJ2-7	.	TGTGCCAGCAGTCCTACGGGACTAGGATACGAGCAGTACTTC	CASSPTGLGYEQYF
TRBV29-1	.	TRBJ2-1	.	TGCAGCGTCTTATGGGGTAGGGCGAGGCATGAGCAGTTCTTC	CSVLWGRARHEQFF
TRBV7-2	TRBD1	TRBJ1-2	once	TGTGCCAGCAGCTCGGGACAGGGGGCCGGCTACACCTTC	CASSSGQGAGYTF
TRBV2	.	TRBJ2-3	.	TGTGCCAGCACCCTTGGGGCAGGGGGCACAGATACGCAGTATTTT	CASTLGAGGTDTQYF
TRBV2	.	TRBJ1-4	.	TGTGCCAGCAGAACCCGGGATATCGCTGAGAAACTGTTTTTT	CASRTRDIAEKLFF
TRBV14	TRBD1	TRBJ1-1	.	TGTGCCAGCAGCCGTCAGGGGGACGCCTACACTGAAGCTTTCTTT	CASSRQGDAYTEAFF
TRBV6-4	TRBD2	TRBJ2-3	.	TGTGCCAGCAGGCTCGGGACTAGCGACACAGATACGCAGTATTTT	CASRLGTSDTDTQYF
TRBV6-4	TRBD2	TRBJ2-1	once	TGTGCCAGCAGTGCCCTAGCGGCCATGGACACTGAGCAGTTCTTC	CASSALAAMDTEQFF
TRBV7-9	.	TRBJ1-5	.	TGTGCCAGCAGCTTAACTCCACGAGGGGGTAGCAATCAGCCCCAGCATTTT	CASSLTPRGGSNQPQHF
TRBV24-1	TRBD1	TRBJ1-1	.	TGTGCCACCTCGGACAAAGCCGGGACAGGGGGTGGTGAAGCTTTCTTT	CATSDKAGTGGGEAFF
TRBV20-1	.	TRBJ2-1	.	TGCAGTGCTAGAGACCTCGGGCCACTCCGCCATGAGCAGTTCTTC	CSARDLGPLRHEQFF
TRBV7-6	TRBD1	TRBJ2-1	.	TGTGCCAGCAGGCTTACAGGGGGCTCCTCCTACAATGAGCAGTTCTTC	CASRLTGGSSYNEQFF
TRBV28	.	TRBJ1-1	once	TGTGCCAGCATTCCGATGACAGGCATGAACACTGAAGCTTTCTTT	CASIPMTGMNTEAFF
TRBV29-1	.	TRBJ2-3	.	TGCAGCGTTGAGGGAAGCACAGATACGCAGTATTTT	CSVEGSTDTQYF
TRBV7-7	TRBD2	TRBJ2-3	.	TGTGCTAGCAGCTCCGGACTAGCGCCGGATACGCAGTATTTT	CASSSGLAPDTQYF
TRBV5-1	.	TRBJ1-2	.	TGCGCCAGCTACACGGGGGATACATCTAACTATGGCTACACCTTC	CASYTGDTSNYGYTF
TRBV12-5	.	TRBJ1-1	.	TGTGCTAGTACCTCTTCAGGAACGAGAACTGAAGCTTTCTTT	CASTSSGTRTEAFF
TRBV19	.	TRBJ2-2	.	TGTGCCAGCCTCCCGACTAGTATCACCGGGGAGCTGTTTTTT	CASLPTSITGELFF
TRBV29-1	.	TRBJ2-7	once	TGCAGCGTCGCCGTTGGGAGCGTCGAGCAGTACTTC	CSVAVGSVEQYF
TRBV24-1	TRBD2	TRBJ2-6	once	TGTGCCACCAGTGACCCTACTCACTTCGGGGGGTCTGGGGCCAACGTCCTGACTTTC	CATSDPTHFGGSGANVLTF